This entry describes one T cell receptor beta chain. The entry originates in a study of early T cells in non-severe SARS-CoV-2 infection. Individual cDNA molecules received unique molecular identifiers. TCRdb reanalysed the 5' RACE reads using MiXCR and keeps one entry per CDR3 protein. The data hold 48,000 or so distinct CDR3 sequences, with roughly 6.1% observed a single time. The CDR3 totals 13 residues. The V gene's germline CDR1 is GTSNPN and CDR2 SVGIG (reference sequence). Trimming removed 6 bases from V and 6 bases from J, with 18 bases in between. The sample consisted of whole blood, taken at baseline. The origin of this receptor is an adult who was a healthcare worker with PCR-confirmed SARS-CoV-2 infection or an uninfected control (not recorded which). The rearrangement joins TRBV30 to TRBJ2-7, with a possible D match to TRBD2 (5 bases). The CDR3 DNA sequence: TGTGCCTGCACGAAGACGGGAAGTGGCGAGCAGTACTTC. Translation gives CACTKTGSGEQYF. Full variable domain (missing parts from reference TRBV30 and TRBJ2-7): SQTIHQWPATLVQPVGSPLSLECTVEGTSNPNLYWYRQAAGRGLQLLFYSVGIGQISSEVPQNLSASRPQDRQFILSSKKLLLSDSGFYLCACTKTGSGEQYFGPGTRLTVT.